The 2 T cell receptor beta chains in this list originate from one sample, sequenced in a study of beta chain features in type 1 diabetes. TCRB transcripts that were expressed got sequenced, as all of the isolated RNA had been reverse transcribed. Sequencing used immunoSEQ multiplex PCR; TCRdb keeps in-frame clones, though not all of them. The sample records hundreds of thousands of clones, 9.6% being singletons. The sequencing input was naive CD4+ T cells from blood. The receptor source for this set is a young woman in good health.

V gene TRBV5-1 combines with J gene TRBJ2-5, with 11 bases that match TRBD2. The germline CDR1 and CDR2 sequences are SGHRS and YFSETQ. CDR3 length equals 17 residues. V dropped 4 bases and J dropped 5; count of bases not matched to a gene: 13. The CDR3 region has the DNA TGCGCCAGCAGCCCTCTCCCGGGACTAGCGGAAAAGGAGACCCAGTACTTC. It yields the protein CASSPLPGLAEKETQYF.

The chain has TRBV7-9 and TRBJ2-7; a weak D match, TRBD2 (5 bases). The CDR3 covers 15 residues. Germline CDR1 SEHNR, CDR2 FQNEAQ (reference sequence). Deletions cut 2 bases from V and 3 bases from J, with 14 bases between. In DNA form, the CDR3 reads TGTGCCAGCAGCTTACGGGAAAAGGAAGGCTACGAGCAGTACTTC. Protein sequence: CASSLREKEGYEQYF.